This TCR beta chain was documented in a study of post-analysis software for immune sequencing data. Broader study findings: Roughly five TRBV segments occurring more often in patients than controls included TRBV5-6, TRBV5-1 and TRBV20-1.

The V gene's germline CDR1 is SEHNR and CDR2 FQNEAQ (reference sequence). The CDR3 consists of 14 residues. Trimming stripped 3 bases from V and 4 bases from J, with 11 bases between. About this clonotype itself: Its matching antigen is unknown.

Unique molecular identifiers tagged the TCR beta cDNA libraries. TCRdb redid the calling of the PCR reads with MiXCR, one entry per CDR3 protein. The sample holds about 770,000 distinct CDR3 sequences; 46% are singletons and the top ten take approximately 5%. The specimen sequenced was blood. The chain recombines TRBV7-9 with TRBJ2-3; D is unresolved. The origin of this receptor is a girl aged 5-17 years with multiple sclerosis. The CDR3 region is CASSFDPRADTQYF. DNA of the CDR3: TGTGCCAGCAGCTTCGACCCTAGGGCAGATACGCAGTATTTT.